This T cell receptor (beta chain) is drawn from a study of blood T cell repertoires in COVID-19. Overall study: The United States, Italy and Spain supplied acute and convalescent COVID-19 samples. In each case, the material was cDNA or gDNA derived from T cells, B-cell-depleted T cells, or PBMCs.

Study processing details: Amplifying reference gene primers gave estimates of nucleated cell counts. The protocol was immunoSEQ multiplex PCR, while the TCRdb copy is restricted to in-frame clones and leaves out a portion. The V and J calls and the clone size are those of that table, but D and trimming were determined from the DNA. This sample carries roughly 160,000 clones, about 88% of them seen once, and the ten largest clones take more than 25%. V was trimmed by 5 bases and J by 10 bases, leaving 17 bases between them. The CDR3 spans 13 residues. Germline V CDR1 and CDR2: SEHNR, FQNEAQ (reference sequence).

The genes are TRBV7-9 and TRBJ1-1; possible D gene TRBD1, 6 bases. The source material was peripheral blood. The receptor was derived from a man aged 55-75 years with acute or convalescent COVID-19. CDR3 sequence: CASSQGYRVRAFF. CDR3 DNA: TGTGCCAGCAGCCAAGGATACAGGGTTCGAGCTTTCTTT.